These 30 T cell receptor beta chains share one sample of origin, sequenced in a study of blood T cell repertoires in COVID-19 (dated by TCRdb to 2019 to 2021). Libraries were constructed by the immunoSEQ multiplex PCR assay. The source is immuneACCESS, and TCRdb retained only in-frame sequences with V and J called. Part of the clones is not carried over; for the studies checked, unresolved V genes explain less than half of this, and the remainder is unexplained. The sample contains tens of thousands of clones, approximately 80% of them found a single time. The ten largest clones represent about 15% of the sample. The sample taken for sequencing was peripheral blood. Source of these receptors: a human donor in a cohort sampled during active COVID-19.

The genes are TRBV27 and TRBJ2-1, with 9 bases aligning to TRBD1. The V gene end was trimmed by 5 bases and the J gene end by 15 bases; junction bases not matched to a gene: 14. The CDR3 runs 14 residues. Germline CDR1 and CDR2: MNHEY and SMNVEV (reference sequence). The chain's CDR3 is CASSRAGTGSSLFF. CDR3 DNA: TGTGCCAGCAGTCGGGCCGGGACAGGGTCGAGTCTGTTCTTC.

Only one count was recorded for this clone. V is TRBV28 and J is TRBJ1-1; no definite D call. The CDR3 totals 14 residues. CDR1 is MDHEN, CDR2 SYDVKM, per germline. The ends were cut back, 8 bases at V and 1 base at J, with 14 bases in the middle. As DNA, the CDR3 is TGTGCCAGCCTCCCTTTCTCGAGGAACACTGAAGCTTTCTTT. Protein sequence: CASLPFSRNTEAFF. Using reference TRBV28 and TRBJ1-1 for the parts outside the CDR3, the full variable domain is DVKVTQSSRYLVKRTGEKVFLECVQDMDHENMFWYRQDPGLGLRLIYFSYDVKMKEKGDIPEGYSVSREKKERFSLILESASTNQTSMYLCASLPFSRNTEAFFGQGTRLTVV.

V is TRBV2 and J is TRBJ2-5; 10 bases match TRBD1. The CDR3 runs to 14 residues. The J segment lost 4 bases and the V segment lost 7 bases, leaving 6 bases of the junction unmatched. Germline V gene sequence: CDR1 SNHLY, CDR2 FYNNEI. The CDR3 DNA reads as TGTGCCAGCATTACCGGGACAGGGGTAGAGACCCAGTACTTC. This sequence encodes CASITGTGVETQYF.

The chain links TRBV11-3 to TRBJ2-3; D is unclear. Trimming took 4 bases from V and 3 from J, leaving 17 bases between them. The CDR3 spans 16 residues. Germline V gene lookup returns CDR1 SGHNT and CDR2 YENEEA. CDR3 loop: CASSSGRNLVTDTQYF. CDR3 sequence (DNA): TGTGCCAGCAGCTCCGGCCGCAATCTAGTTACAGATACGCAGTATTTT.

A single count supports this clone. This chain joins TRBV5-1 and TRBJ1-2; maybe TRBD1 (5 bases). V shed 5 bases and J shed 1 base, with 9 bases lying between them. The CDR3 is 13 amino acids. The germline V gene encodes CDR1 SGHRS and CDR2 YFSETQ. CDR3 in DNA: TGCGCCAGCAGTCCCCAGGGTAACTATGGCTACACCTTC. Residues: CASSPQGNYGYTF.

This chain uses TRBV7-8 with TRBJ2-7, with 13 bases identical to TRBD2. The junction had 4 bases not matched to a gene; V was cut back by 5 bases and J by 3 bases. There are 15 residues in the CDR3. Germline values: CDR1 SGHVS, CDR2 FQNEAQ. CDR3 sequence (DNA): TGTGCCAGCAGCATAGGGACTAGCGGGAACTACGAGCAGTACTTC. It is translated as CASSIGTSGNYEQYF.

The CDR3 nucleotides read TGTGCCAGCAGCTTACTACAGGGTTCTGAAGCTTTCTTT. The encoded protein is CASSLLQGSEAFF. V is TRBV7-6 and J is TRBJ1-1; weak D call: TRBD1 (6 bases). The ends were cut back, 2 bases at V and 6 bases at J, with 10 bases in the middle. This CDR3 contains 13 residues. CDR1 SGHVS and CDR2 FNYEAQ come from the germline V gene.

The chain couples TRBV5-4 to TRBJ1-2, with D possibly TRBD1 on 5 matching bases. The CDR3 is made up of 13 amino acids. The germline gives CDR1 SGHNT, CDR2 YYREEE (reference sequence). V dropped 0 bases and J dropped 7 bases, with 10 bases sitting between them. The CDR3, as DNA: TGTGCCAGCAGCTTGGATTCAGGGTTTGGCTACACCTTC. Its translation: CASSLDSGFGYTF.

CDR3 loop: CASSLFTSGRETQYF. The CDR3 DNA is TGTGCCAGCAGTTTATTTACTAGCGGGCGGGAGACCCAGTACTTC. The chain employs TRBV28 and TRBJ2-5; 9 positions match TRBD2. Trimming at V came to 1 base and at J to 5 bases, leaving 5 bases not matched to a gene. This CDR3 comprises 15 residues. Germline CDR1 and CDR2: MDHEN and SYDVKM. Drawing the rest from reference TRBV28 and TRBJ2-5, the complete variable domain is DVKVTQSSRYLVKRTGEKVFLECVQDMDHENMFWYRQDPGLGLRLIYFSYDVKMKEKGDIPEGYSVSREKKERFSLILESASTNQTSMYLCASSLFTSGRETQYFGPGTRLLVL.

The chain combines TRBV6-5 with TRBJ1-5; 9 positions match TRBD1. Germline V gene data show CDR1 as MNHEY and CDR2 as SVGAGI. This CDR3 comprises 15 residues. Trimming removed 2 bases from V and 4 bases from J; junction bases left unmatched: 3. CDR3 residues: CASSYDRGGNQPQHF. The CDR3 DNA sequence: TGTGCCAGCAGTTACGACAGGGGGGGGAATCAGCCCCAGCATTTT.

This clone was counted once. This chain joins TRBV5-1 and TRBJ2-3; a possible D gene is TRBD2 (7 bases). Germline assignment: CDR1 SGHRS and CDR2 YFSETQ. The V and J ends lost 3 bases and 4 bases respectively, with 18 bases between them. The CDR3 has 16 residues. This chain's CDR3 is CASSSTGRGLADTQYF. The CDR3 nucleotides read TGCGCCAGCAGCTCCACAGGGAGGGGATTAGCAGATACGCAGTATTTT.

The chain combines TRBV11-2 with TRBJ2-6; D is undetermined. The CDR3 consists of 13 residues. Germline V gene lookup returns CDR1 SGHAT and CDR2 FQNNGV. CDR3 region: CAKSQAGANVLTF. The CDR3 DNA reads TGTGCAAAGAGTCAGGCGGGGGCCAACGTCCTGACTTTC.

The chain joins TRBV2 to TRBJ1-1; D is unclear. CDR1 SNHLY and CDR2 FYNNEI come from the germline V gene. With 8 bases removed from V and 6 bases from J, the gap between germline ends came to 13 bases. CDR3 length: 12 amino acids. The chain's CDR3 is CASGRGRPEAFF. The CDR3 nucleotides read TGTGCCAGCGGACGAGGGAGACCTGAAGCTTTCTTT. Based on the CDR3 plus reference TRBV2 and TRBJ1-1, the full variable domain is EPEVTQTPSHQVTQMGQEVILRCVPISNHLYFYWYRQILGQKVEFLVSFYNNEISEKSEIFDDQFSVERPDGSNFTLKIRSTKLEDSAMYFCASGRGRPEAFFGQGTRLTVV.

The rearrangement uses TRBV10-3 and TRBJ2-5; TRBD1 matches at 8 bases. The CDR3 is made up of 13 amino acids. Looked up from germline, CDR1 is ENHRY and CDR2 is SYGVKD. Germline trimming cut 4 bases from V and 5 bases from J; bases unmatched to any gene: 3. CDR3 in DNA: TGTGCCATCAGTGCAACAGGGGGTGAGACCCAGTACTTC. This codes for CAISATGGETQYF.

The chain employs TRBV2 and TRBJ1-3; D ambiguous. Trimming left V 5 bases short and J 5 bases short, with 4 bases between. The CDR3 has 11 residues. The germline V gene has CDR1 SNHLY and CDR2 FYNNEI. The CDR3 is CASSPRNTIYF. CDR3 in DNA: TGTGCCAGCAGTCCCAGAAACACCATATATTTT.

CDR3 in amino acids: CASSLLGTGSGEAFF. CDR3 DNA: TGTGCCAGCAGTTTATTGGGGACAGGGTCGGGTGAAGCTTTCTTT. This rearrangement joins TRBV28 to TRBJ1-1, with 9 nucleotides matching TRBD1. The CDR3 spans 15 residues. The germline V gene has CDR1 MDHEN and CDR2 SYDVKM. V was clipped by 1 base and J by 7 bases; unmatched bases: 7. Looking up the rest from reference TRBV28 and TRBJ1-1 gives the full variable domain: DVKVTQSSRYLVKRTGEKVFLECVQDMDHENMFWYRQDPGLGLRLIYFSYDVKMKEKGDIPEGYSVSREKKERFSLILESASTNQTSMYLCASSLLGTGSGEAFFGQGTRLTVV.

V usage is TRBV5-1 and J usage is TRBJ1-2; 7 nucleotides agree with TRBD1. V was clipped by 4 bases and J by 0 bases; unmatched bases: 6. The V gene's germline CDR1 is SGHRS and CDR2 YFSETQ. The CDR3 totals 15 residues. The CDR3 region is CASSPGDSSNYGYTF. CDR3 coding DNA: TGCGCCAGCAGCCCGGGGGACAGCTCTAACTATGGCTACACCTTC.

The J gene is TRBJ1-5, the V gene TRBV6-1; tentatively, D is TRBD1 (6 bases). Trimming left V 0 bases short and J 7 bases short, with 13 bases between. The CDR3 is 15 amino acids. CDR1 MNHNS and CDR2 SASEGT come from the germline V gene. The CDR3 DNA is TGTGCCAGCAGTGAAGCGGGCAGGGGCGGACAGCCCCAGCATTTT. This encodes CASSEAGRGGQPQHF.

The rearrangement joins TRBV5-1 to TRBJ1-2; 7 bases agree with TRBD1. CDR1 SGHRS and CDR2 YFSETQ come from the germline V gene. CDR3 length: 13 amino acids. The junction had 3 bases not matched to a gene; V was cut back by 0 bases and J by 7 bases. The CDR3 spells CASSLGQGSGYTF. CDR3 DNA: TGCGCCAGCAGCTTGGGACAGGGTAGTGGCTACACCTTC.

The chain couples TRBV5-1 to TRBJ1-4; D remains unclear. The CDR3 runs 13 residues. Germline CDR1 is SGHRS and CDR2 is YFSETQ. Trimming took 0 bases from V and 7 from J, leaving 7 bases between them. The CDR3, as DNA: TGCGCCAGCAGCTTGGGAGGCGGTGAAAAACTGTTTTTT. Encoded protein: CASSLGGGEKLFF.

A few counts support this clone. In DNA, the CDR3 is TGTGCCAGCAGCCCCGACAGGGGGGTGCACACCATATATTTT. Its translation is CASSPDRGVHTIYF. V usage is TRBV5-4 and J usage is TRBJ1-3; 9 bases map to TRBD1. CDR1 SGHNT and CDR2 YYREEE come from the germline V gene (reference sequence). The junction had 7 bases not matched to a gene; V was cut back by 4 bases and J by 8 bases. This CDR3 spans 14 amino acids.

J is TRBJ1-1 and V is TRBV15, with D tentatively TRBD1 (5 bases). This CDR3 spans 13 amino acids. Deletions cut 4 bases from V and 7 bases from J, with 13 bases between. Looked up from germline, CDR1 is LNHNV and CDR2 is YYDKDF (reference sequence). CDR3 sequence: CATSTYSGIEAFF. As DNA, the CDR3 is TGTGCCACCAGCACGTACTCAGGGATTGAAGCTTTCTTT.

The chain employs TRBV28 and TRBJ1-1; maybe TRBD1 (5 bases). CDR3 length: 13 amino acids. The germline V and J ends were trimmed by 3 bases and 4 bases, with 9 bases remaining between them. In germline, CDR1 is MDHEN, CDR2 SYDVKM. The CDR3 spells CASSFGGGTEAFF. The CDR3 region has the DNA TGTGCCAGCAGTTTTGGGGGAGGCACTGAAGCTTTCTTT.

The V and J genes are TRBV5-1 and TRBJ2-1; weak D call: TRBD1 (6 bases). CDR1 SGHRS and CDR2 YFSETQ come from the germline V gene. Between the trimmed V and J ends, which lost 0 bases and 4 bases, there was a span of 11 bases. The CDR3 has 15 residues. CDR3 region: CASSLGTVSYNEQFF. CDR3 coding DNA: TGCGCCAGCAGCTTGGGGACAGTGAGTTACAATGAGCAGTTCTTC.

The chain combines TRBV5-8 with TRBJ2-6, with a weak D call TRBD1 (6 bases). The CDR3 runs to 18 residues. Trimming removed 4 bases at V and 0 bases at J, with 17 bases between. Germline V lookup: CDR1 SGHTS, CDR2 YDEGEE. The CDR3 nucleotides are TGTGCCAGCAGCCAGGACAGCCACACCTACTCTGGGGCCAACGTCCTGACTTTC. It yields the protein CASSQDSHTYSGANVLTF.

This chain links TRBV28 with TRBJ1-2; D may be TRBD1 (6 bases). CDR3 length: 17 amino acids. V shed 3 bases and J shed 0 bases, with 17 bases lying between them. Germline CDR1 MDHEN, CDR2 SYDVKM. The CDR3 loop reads CASSLFTGSLSNYGYTF. The CDR3 DNA is TGTGCCAGCAGTTTGTTTACAGGGAGCCTTTCTAACTATGGCTACACCTTC.

The chain links TRBV6-5 to TRBJ1-4; 9 nucleotides agree with TRBD1. V was clipped by 6 bases and J by 8 bases; unmatched bases: 10. Germline V gene data show CDR1 as MNHEY and CDR2 as SVGAGI. The CDR3 consists of 15 residues. The CDR3 nucleotides read TGTGCCAGCAGCCCATCGACAGGGGGAAGCGAAAAACTGTTTTTT. Its protein product is CASSPSTGGSEKLFF.

This clone was seen a single time. This chain connects TRBV27 to TRBJ2-1, with D possibly TRBD1 on 5 matching bases. V was trimmed by 6 bases and J by 1 base, leaving 22 bases between them. Germline V lookup: CDR1 MNHEY, CDR2 SMNVEV (reference sequence). The CDR3 contains 18 residues. CDR3 protein: CASRPASQGFASYNEQFF. The CDR3 nucleotides read TGTGCCAGCAGACCGGCCTCTCAGGGATTTGCGTCCTACAATGAGCAGTTCTTC.

This chain connects TRBV28 to TRBJ2-4, with 9 nucleotides matching TRBD1. V lost 5 bases and J lost 2; bases outside the gene matches: 19. This CDR3 is built from 20 residues. The germline V gene has CDR1 MDHEN and CDR2 SYDVKM. CDR3 DNA sequence: TGTGCCAGCAGTATAATACAGGGGGCAGTATCGAAGTTAACCAAAAACATTCAGTACTTC. This codes for CASSIIQGAVSKLTKNIQYF.

The V and J genes are TRBV3-1 (or the pseudogene TRBV3-2) and TRBJ1-1, with unresolved D. The V gene's germline CDR1 is LGHDT and CDR2 YNNKEL (reference sequence). V lost 8 bases and J lost 1, with 11 bases in between. The CDR3 has 13 residues. DNA for the CDR3: TGTGCCAGCGGGCAAGACGGGAACACTGAAGCTTTCTTT. This translates into CASGQDGNTEAFF.